This TCR beta chain was obtained from a study of early T cells in non-severe SARS-CoV-2 infection (dated by TCRdb to 2020 to 2023). About the investigation overall: Bulk RNA from unsorted whole blood was used for TCR sequencing, so alpha and beta chains could not be paired. Study-wide conclusions, independent of this receptor: VDJdb matching was skewed toward anti-spike CD8 responses, so virus-specific expansions were likely underestimated and private and CD4 specificities were missed.

This clonotype was observed many times. What this receptor recognizes is not known. The input lacks base qualities; no much larger clone sits a single base away. Set within a cohort of healthcare workers in London, UK, this nested case-control study involved weekly PCR testing of nasopharyngeal swabs along with blood sampling. Healthcare workers were recruited during the week of the UK lockdown, between 23 and 31 March 2020, and followed weekly for up to about 16 weeks. The germline V gene supplies CDR1 SGHRS and CDR2 YFSETQ. Germline trimming: 4 bases from V, 4 bases from J; junction bases outside gene matches: 4. Inclusive of the bounding cysteine and phenylalanine, the CDR3 is 15 residues long. The entry retains the CDR3 DNA only, 45 bases that are in frame from base 1. Library preparation employed 5' RACE. The data were produced on a NextSeq 500. The TCR library protocol attached unique molecular identifiers to individual cDNA molecules to correct for sequencing error and PCR bias. Both TCR alpha and beta chains were sequenced, and tight co-correlation was observed between alpha and beta sequence abundances in each sample. From the authors' description of their analysis: Decombinator V4 was used to perform V gene, J gene and CDR3 annotation of TCR sequences. Expanded TCRs were defined as changing significantly between any two time points under a Poisson model with p below 0.0001. Abundances of TCRs were expressed as counts per million after normalisation to the total number of TCRs sequenced in each sample. TRAV1-2 paired with TRAJ12, TRAJ20 or TRAJ33 defined MAIT TCRs, while TRAV10 paired with TRAJ18 defined iNKT TCRs. A search of VDJdb, accessed on 1 November 2021, was run for TCRs annotated to CMV, EBV and SARS-CoV-2, with TCRs annotated for multiple antigens excluded. TCRdb reanalyzed the raw reads on its own, using fastp at Q25 for trimming and MiXCR for clone calling, and kept in-frame beta chains. Each entry is one CDR3 protein sequence, shown with its most common DNA and genes. For this entry, the V and J calls and clone size follow TCRdb and not the study's own pipeline. A total of around 27,000 distinct CDR3 sequences appear in this sample, 6.6% of them only once. The ten largest clones take up approximately 35% of the sample.

This sequence uses TRBV5-1 and TRBJ2-1, with 11 bases matching TRBD2. Sample: whole blood. This clonotype originated in an adult who was a healthcare worker with PCR-confirmed SARS-CoV-2 infection or an uninfected control (not recorded which). The CDR3 amino acid sequence is: CASSPVAGGYNEQFF. In nucleotides, the sequence is TGCGCCAGCAGCCCGGTAGCGGGAGGGTACAATGAGCAGTTCTTC.